A single sample is the source of the 9 T cell receptor beta chains below, sequenced in a study of regulatory T cells in long-lasting Graves disease (dated by TCRdb to the early 2020s). Library creation used multiplex PCR. TCRdb names Illumina HiSeq 4000 as the instrument used. TCR beta libraries were built with iRepertoire HTBI primers and Arm-PCR amplification of CDR3 regions. The public reads were quality trimmed at Q25 with fastp and then assembled into clones with MiXCR by TCRdb, keeping productive beta chains. Every entry covers one CDR3 protein and lists the most common genes and DNA from its rows. In this sample the table shows about 440,000 distinct CDR3 sequences, about 15% of which occur a single time. 16% of the sample belongs to the ten largest clones. In light of the paper, this sample's time point label describes: newly diagnosed GD, antithyroid drugs for less than 3 months. For both TCR sequencing and RNA sequencing, RNA was extracted from PBMCs in TRIzol.

The sample also formed part of further work on T cells in Graves' hyperthyroidism and ophthalmopathy.

The sample here was peripheral blood mononuclear cells (PBMCs), taken at new diagnosis, from a patient treated with antithyroid drugs. The receptors derive from a woman in her twenties or thirties with Graves disease. Donor details come from another sample of the same person, matched by shared clones.

This clonotype has more than one count but fewer than ten. The chain combines TRBV7-8 with TRBJ2-3; 8 bases match TRBD2. CDR3 length equals 14 residues. V was pared by 1 base and J by 14 bases, with 11 bases of the junction left unmatched. Germline values: CDR1 SGHVS, CDR2 FQNEAQ. In DNA form, the CDR3 reads TGTGCCAGCAGCTTAGATAGGACCCGGGAGGGGGGGTATTTT. It yields the protein CASSLDRTREGGYF.

This clonotype was seen ten or more times. The V call is TRBV7-2, the J call TRBJ2-1; no clear D. This CDR3 comprises 14 residues. Germline V lookup: CDR1 SGHTA, CDR2 FQGNSA. Trimming removed 0 bases at V and 5 bases at J, with 8 bases between. The CDR3 protein is CASSLAPLNNEQFF. CDR3 nucleotide sequence: TGTGCCAGCAGCTTAGCCCCTTTAAACAATGAGCAGTTCTTC.

The chain employs TRBV20-1 and TRBJ2-1, with TRBD2 matching 8 bases. The CDR3 sequence is 14 residues long. Germline-derived CDR1 and CDR2 are DFQATT and SNEGSKA (reference sequence). Trimming at V came to 5 bases and at J to 4 bases, leaving 7 bases not matched to a gene. CDR3 DNA: TGCAGTGCTGAACAACTAGCGGCGTACAATGAGCAGTTCTTC. Residues: CSAEQLAAYNEQFF.

Notes on this clonotype: This may be a read error, as it is one base from a much larger clone. The chain is built from TRBV24-1 and TRBJ2-3, with D possibly matching TRBD2 (5 bases). Germline CDR1 is KGHDR and CDR2 is SFDVKD. This CDR3 region has 13 residues. Trimming shortened V by 5 bases and J by 4 bases, and 9 bases separated the two germline ends. In DNA form, the CDR3 reads TGTGCCACCAGTGCGTCGAGGGCAGATACGCAGTATTTT. Its protein is CATSASRADTQYF.

This clonotype was counted ten times or more. The chain has TRBV24-1 and TRBJ2-1; 8 bases align to TRBD1. The CDR3 contains 17 residues. In germline, CDR1 is KGHDR, CDR2 SFDVKD. V dropped 4 bases and J dropped 5; count of bases not matched to a gene: 12. The CDR3 DNA is TGTGCCACCAGTGACCCCGGGACAGGAAACCTTAACAATGAGCAGTTCTTC. Translating gives CATSDPGTGNLNNEQFF.

Only a few counts were recorded for this clonotype. V gene TRBV4-1 combines with J gene TRBJ1-5; D gene unclear. V lost 0 bases and J 3 bases, leaving 21 bases between the germline ends. Germline CDR1 is MGHRA and CDR2 is YSYEKL. This CDR3 has 19 amino acids. CDR3 protein: CASSQDTAFGLRPNQPQHF. CDR3 coding DNA: TGCGCCAGCAGCCAAGATACCGCCTTTGGCCTCAGGCCCAATCAGCCCCAGCATTTT.

This clonotype was observed at least ten times. The J gene is TRBJ1-3, the V gene TRBV28; D is possibly TRBD1 (6 bases). CDR3 size: 16 residues. Germline lookup yields CDR1 MDHEN and CDR2 SYDVKM. With 1 base removed from V and 0 bases from J, the gap between germline ends came to 10 bases. CDR3 region: CASSLFGRGSGNTIYF. CDR3 nucleotide sequence: TGTGCCAGCAGTTTATTCGGCAGGGGCTCTGGAAACACCATATATTTT.

This clonotype was seen a few times. Given the absence of the conserved phenylalanine or tryptophan at the CDR3 end, a read error is likely. The genes are TRBV6-1 and TRBJ2-1; TRBD1 is a possible D gene (5 bases). The J call could be wrong; TRBJ2-5 is a better fit for the DNA end. This CDR3 has 15 residues. Germline-derived CDR1 and CDR2 are MNHNS and SASEGT. The CDR3 spells CASSQLRDGQETQYS. DNA of the CDR3: TGTGCCAGCAGTCAACTCAGGGATGGCCAAGAGACCCAGTACTCC.

The chain recombines TRBV10-1 with TRBJ2-1; D tentatively reads TRBD1 or TRBD2 (6 bases each). Per the germline V gene, CDR1 is WNHNN and CDR2 is SYGVQD (reference sequence). V was trimmed by 3 bases and J by 6 bases, leaving 18 bases between them. There are 16 residues in the CDR3. For the CDR3, the DNA is TGCGCCAGCAGTGATACCTCCCCGGGGGCCTTCAATGAGCAGTTCTTC. This encodes CASSDTSPGAFNEQFF.